This T cell receptor (beta chain) was identified during a study of CXCR3-negative and CXCR3-positive naive CD8 T cells. The authors made the TRB cDNA libraries by 5' RACE using UMI labels. Each CDR3 protein gets one entry in TCRdb, which reprocessed the 5' RACE reads and gives no DNA. This table lists 40,000 to 55,000 distinct CDR3 sequences. This CDR3 is built from 12 residues. Germline loops: CDR1 SQVTM, CDR2 ANQGSEA. The TCR comes from a human donor in good health. Some clones in this sample may be carry-over from other donors' samples. V is TRBV29-1 and J is TRBJ2-4. The source material was naive CXCR3- CD8+ T cells from blood. Subset: CD45RO-CCR7+CD27+CD95- naive CD8+ T cells lacking CXCR3 (TNR3-). The CDR3 protein is CSVEGKGNIQYF.